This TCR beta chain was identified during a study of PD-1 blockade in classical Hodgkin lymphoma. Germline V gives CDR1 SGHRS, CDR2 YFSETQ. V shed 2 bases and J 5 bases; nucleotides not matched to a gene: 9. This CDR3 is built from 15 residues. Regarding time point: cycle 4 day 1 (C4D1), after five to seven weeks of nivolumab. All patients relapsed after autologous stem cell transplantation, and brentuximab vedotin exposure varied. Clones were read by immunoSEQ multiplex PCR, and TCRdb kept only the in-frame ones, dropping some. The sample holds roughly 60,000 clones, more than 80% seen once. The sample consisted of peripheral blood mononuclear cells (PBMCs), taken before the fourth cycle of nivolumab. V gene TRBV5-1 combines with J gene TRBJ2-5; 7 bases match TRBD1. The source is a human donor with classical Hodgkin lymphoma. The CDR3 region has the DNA TGCGCCAGCAGCTTTGACAGGGCGGATAGGGAGACCCAGTACTTC. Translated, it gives CASSFDRADRETQYF. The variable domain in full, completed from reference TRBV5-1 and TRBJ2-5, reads KAGVTQTPRYLIKTRGQQVTLSCSPISGHRSVSWYQQTPGQGLQFLFEYFSETQRNKGNFPGRFSGRQFSNSRSEMNVSTLELGDSALYLCASSFDRADRETQYFGPGTRLLVL.